The T cell receptor beta chain described here comes from a study of blood T cell repertoires in COVID-19. Whole-study context: Sites across the United States, Italy and Spain contributed samples from acute and convalescent COVID-19. PBMCs, B-cell-depleted T cells, or T cells provided the cDNA or gDNA that made up the material.

Original data processing: Counts of nucleated cells, estimated from reference gene primer amplification, were obtained. Produced via immunoSEQ multiplex PCR; TCRdb's table is partial and in-frame only. D and trimming were read from the DNA, whereas the V and J calls and clone size are those reported in that table. The table has about 100,000 clones, just over 85% seen once. The V and J ends lost 0 bases and 4 bases, in that order; junction bases with no gene match: 3. This CDR3 region has 17 residues. Germline CDR1 is MNHEY and CDR2 is SVGEGT. The genes are TRBV6-2 or TRBV6-3 and TRBJ2-2; 12 bases fit TRBD2. This clonotype was obtained from a human donor in a cohort sampled during active COVID-19. Input material: peripheral blood. The CDR3 nucleotides are TGTGCCAGCAGTTACTCGGGACTAGCGGGCCCCACCGGGGAGCTGTTTTTT. Its translation is CASSYSGLAGPTGELFF.